This T cell receptor (beta chain) is drawn from a study of blood T cell repertoires in COVID-19. In the study overall: Spain, Italy and the United States supplied samples that represented acute and convalescent COVID-19. Sample material is recorded as cDNA or gDNA derived from T cells, B-cell-depleted T cells, or PBMCs.

V lost 4 bases to trimming and J lost 6 bases, with 13 bases between them. CDR1 and CDR2 from the germline V gene are MNHEY and SMNVEV (reference sequence). This CDR3 spans 13 amino acids. Per the study methods: Estimation of nucleated cell counts relied on the amplification of reference gene primers. TCRdb keeps only in-frame clones here, not all; method: immunoSEQ multiplex PCR. V and J calls and clone size follow that table, whereas D and trimming were derived from the DNA. The table lists fewer than 250,000 clones, 80% of them singletons, with approximately 6.9% in the top ten. This TCR came from a man aged 55 to 70 with acute or convalescent COVID-19. The rearrangement uses TRBV27 and TRBJ2-7; D not resolved. The sequenced sample was peripheral blood. The CDR3 protein is CASSSRAGSEQYF. CDR3 nucleotides: TGTGCCAGCAGTTCCCGAGCCGGGTCCGAGCAGTACTTC.